The 9 T cell receptor beta chains given below trace back to one sample, sequenced in a study of T cells in Graves' hyperthyroidism and ophthalmopathy. Authors of the study amplified TCR beta CDR3 regions from RNA transcripts. First-round RT-PCR with HTBI primers amplified the TCR CDR3 region. TCRdb reprocessed the multiplex PCR reads with MiXCR, giving one entry per CDR3 protein. The sample includes about 560,000 distinct CDR3 sequences, over 15% of them seen just once. The sequenced sample was blood. Source of these receptors: a woman aged 18-29 years with Graves' hyperthyroidism.

This clonotype was seen repeatedly, ten times or more. The V gene is TRBV12-3 or TRBV12-4, the J gene TRBJ2-4; TRBD2 matches 8 bases. The CDR3 is made up of 16 amino acids. With V trimmed by 1 base and J by 0 bases, 2 bases remained unmatched. As DNA, the CDR3 is TGTGCCAGCAGTTTAGTAGCGGGACTAGCCAAAAACATTCAGTACTTC. It encodes CASSLVAGLAKNIQYF.

This chain joins TRBV7-2 and TRBJ2-2, with TRBD1 as a possible D gene (6 bases). Trimming removed 3 bases at V and 7 bases at J, with 9 bases between. The CDR3 runs to 13 residues. Per germline, CDR1 SGHTA and CDR2 FQGNSA. In DNA, the CDR3 is TGTGCCAGCAGCTTCGGCAGGGGCGGGGAGCTGTTTTTT. Translating gives CASSFGRGGELFF.

This chain connects TRBV5-6 to TRBJ1-2; no reliable D call. Trimming removed 6 bases from V and 2 bases from J, with 14 bases in between. This CDR3 has 14 amino acids. Germline V lookup: CDR1 SGHDT, CDR2 YYEEEE. The CDR3 DNA reads as TGTGCCAGCAATTTGGAGGCGCTGAACTATGGCTACACCTTC. Amino acid sequence: CASNLEALNYGYTF.

This clonotype was counted at least ten times. The V call is TRBV9, the J call TRBJ2-3; 8 bases are shared with TRBD2. V shed 4 bases, J shed 0 bases, and the junction held 7 bases outside the gene matches. The CDR3 extends over 16 amino acids. Germline V lookup: CDR1 SGDLS, CDR2 YYNGEE. CDR3 bases: TGTGCCAGCAGCTTTGGACTAGCTTCCAGCACAGATACGCAGTATTTT. As protein: CASSFGLASSTDTQYF.

For the CDR3, the DNA is TGCAGTGCTAGAGATTCTGGGGGTTCCTATAATTCACCCCTCCACTTT. Amino acid sequence: CSARDSGGSYNSPLHF. V and J are TRBV20-1 and TRBJ1-6, with TRBD1 as a possible D gene (5 bases). This CDR3 region has 16 residues. Germline V CDR1 and CDR2: DFQATT, SNEGSKA (reference sequence). V gave up 0 bases and J gave up 1 base, with 10 bases separating them.

This clonotype showed up many times. The chain has TRBV6-1 and TRBJ2-7; TRBD2 might be the D (5 bases). There are 13 residues in the CDR3. Deletions cut 6 bases from V and 0 bases from J, with 9 bases between. Germline-derived CDR1 and CDR2 are MNHNS and SASEGT. CDR3 protein: CASRGLSSYEQYF. In DNA, the CDR3 is TGTGCCAGCAGAGGACTTAGCTCCTACGAGCAGTACTTC.

V gene TRBV6-1 combines with J gene TRBJ2-4, with 9 bases identical to TRBD1. The CDR3 is 18 amino acids. Germline CDR1 reads MNHNS; CDR2 reads SASEGT. V lost 8 bases to trimming and J lost 0 bases; unmatched junction nucleotides: 14. The CDR3 protein is CASSGTGLSFGAKNIQYF. CDR3 sequence (DNA): TGTGCCAGCTCGGGGACAGGGTTAAGTTTTGGAGCCAAAAACATTCAGTACTTC.

This clonotype has at least ten counts. V usage is TRBV27 and J usage is TRBJ1-4; D remains unclear. From germline, CDR1 is MNHEY and CDR2 SMNVEV (reference sequence). The CDR3 is 14 amino acids. V gave up 2 bases and J gave up 7 bases, with 11 bases separating them. The CDR3 DNA is TGTGCCAGCAGTTTAGGCCAGTGGGCTGAAAAACTGTTTTTT. Amino acids: CASSLGQWAEKLFF.

This clonotype was counted between two and nine times. This chain connects TRBV28 to TRBJ2-3; 8 positions agree with TRBD1. The germline V gene encodes CDR1 MDHEN and CDR2 SYDVKM. The CDR3 extends over 16 amino acids. Unmatched junction bases numbered 16, after V lost 3 bases and J lost 11 bases. The CDR3 region has the DNA TGTGCCAGCAGTTTGGGTGGGACAGGCCAGTCTGGGAGGCAGTATTTT. It yields the protein CASSLGGTGQSGRQYF.